This TCR beta chain was identified during a study of T cell responses to AZD1222 COVID-19 vaccine. To note about this clone: Its specificity is not known.

Study-level points and caveats: Vaccination with two AZD1222 doses was followed by a rise in Spike-specific TCR breadth and depth.

Here immunoSEQ multiplex PCR was the method, and the copy in TCRdb shows in-frame clones only, minus some. The sample includes some 110,000 clones, 85% to 95% of them seen just once. This CDR3 comprises 14 residues. The germline CDR1 and CDR2 sequences are SGHAT and FQNNGV. With 3 bases clipped from V and 2 bases from J, the junction kept 2 bases outside the gene matches. The chain employs TRBV11-2 and TRBJ2-3; 7 bases agree with TRBD1. Specimen: peripheral blood, collected on day 0 of AZD1222 vaccination. This TCR derives from an adult in good health. CDR3 sequence (DNA): TGTGCCAGCAGCTTGGGACAGTTCACAGATACGCAGTATTTT. Protein product: CASSLGQFTDTQYF. The full variable domain, rest sourced from reference TRBV11-2 and TRBJ2-3, is EAGVAQSPRYKIIEKRQSVAFWCNPISGHATLYWYQQILGQGPKLLIQFQNNGVVDDSQLPKDRFSAERLKGVDSTLKIQPAKLEDSAVYLCASSLGQFTDTQYFGPGTRLTVL.